This T cell receptor (beta chain) was documented in a study of T cell responses to AZD1222 COVID-19 vaccine. Broader study findings: Repertoire sampling was restricted to post-peak T cell response timepoints. As reported, nearly half of all spike-specific TCRs target variant regions that are unmutated. Two AZD1222 doses significantly raised spike-specific TCR breadth and depth over controls. Donors, mostly white British, included more females; clonal diversity was possibly underestimated.

Using immunoSEQ multiplex PCR, the repertoire was profiled, and TCRdb retains in-frame clones only, with some absent. The data show some 170,000 clones, 85% to 95% seen once. With respect to this clone: Its specificity is not known.

The TCR comes from an adult who received the MenACWY meningococcal vaccine as a control. Sequences were derived from peripheral blood, sampled 28 days after the second dose of the MenACWY control vaccine.

As DNA, the CDR3 is TGCGCCAGCAAGGGGGACCTTAGAGAGCAGTACTTC. Protein: CASKGDLREQYF. The chain carries TRBV10-2 and TRBJ2-7; the D gene is possibly TRBD1 (6 bases). Trimming cost V 7 bases and J 7 bases, with 14 bases left between them. The CDR3 has 12 residues. The germline V gene encodes CDR1 WSHSY and CDR2 SAAADI.